The 5 T cell receptor beta chains below come from one sample, sequenced in a study of blood T cell repertoires in COVID-19. Libraries were prepared by immunoSEQ multiplex PCR; TCRdb keeps only in-frame clonotypes and omits some of them. The sample has roughly 300,000 clones, about nine tenths seen once; the top ten hold 2% to 2.5%. Sequencing input: PBMCs or T cells enriched from blood (not recorded which). The receptors originated from a woman aged 35 to 49 with acute COVID-19.

The chain employs TRBV2 and TRBJ2-7; D call uncertain. With 3 bases removed from V and 5 bases from J, the gap between germline ends came to 5 bases. Germline CDR1 and CDR2: SNHLY and FYNNEI. CDR3 size: 11 residues. CDR3 coding DNA: TGTGCCAGCAGTGAGCGGAACGAGCAGTACTTC. Protein: CASSERNEQYF.

The V gene is TRBV14, the J gene TRBJ1-1, with D possibly matching TRBD1 (6 bases). CDR1 is SGHDN and CDR2 is FVKESK in the germline V gene. This CDR3 has 15 residues. The V gene lost 1 base and the J gene lost 4 bases, with 13 bases spanning the gap. In nucleotides, the CDR3 is TGTGCCAGCAGCCAAGCGAGGGGGAAGGGCACTGAAGCTTTCTTT. Its protein product is CASSQARGKGTEAFF.

The table lists this clone with a count of one. The chain has TRBV29-1 and TRBJ1-1; D may be TRBD1 (6 bases). With 5 bases removed from V and 12 bases from J, the gap between germline ends came to 19 bases. CDR1 and CDR2 from the germline V gene are SQVTM and ANQGSEA. The CDR3 has 12 amino acids. The CDR3, as DNA: TGCAGCGTTCGCTGGGGGGAGGGGGAGTCTTTCTTT. It is translated as CSVRWGEGESFF.

J is TRBJ1-3 and V is TRBV5-1; no clear D gene. The CDR3 sequence is 14 residues long. Germline-derived CDR1 and CDR2 are SGHRS and YFSETQ. V was trimmed by 5 bases and J by 8 bases, leaving 17 bases between them. The CDR3 nucleotides read TGCGCCAGCAGAAGGGAGGGTTCATCGGACACCATATATTTT. It specifies CASRREGSSDTIYF.

Concerning this clone: The same CDR3 arises from other DNA sequences in this sample as well. V is TRBV30 and J is TRBJ1-5; D is possibly TRBD1 (5 bases). V was shortened by 0 bases and J by 7 bases, with 10 bases between the two germline ends. CDR3 length: 13 amino acids. Germline V gene data show CDR1 as GTSNPN and CDR2 as SVGIG (reference sequence). The CDR3: CAWSVQGDQPQHF. In DNA, the CDR3 is TGTGCCTGGAGTGTCCAGGGTGACCAGCCCCAGCATTTT. Using reference TRBV30 and TRBJ1-5 for the parts outside the CDR3, the full variable domain is SQTIHQWPATLVQPVGSPLSLECTVEGTSNPNLYWYRQAAGRGLQLLFYSVGIGQISSEVPQNLSASRPQDRQFILSSKKLLLSDSGFYLCAWSVQGDQPQHFGDGTRLSIL.